This passage covers 17 T cell receptor beta chains from one sample sequenced in a study of OX40 agonist ivuxolimab in advanced cancers. Produced via immunoSEQ multiplex PCR; TCRdb's table is partial and in-frame only. The repertoire holds 100,000 or so clones, with under 95% as singletons. The sequenced sample was CD4+ or CD8+ T cells sorted from blood, obtained in a trial of the OX40 agonist ivuxolimab. The receptor source for this set is an adult with an advanced solid tumor such as melanoma, head and neck, liver or kidney cancer.

The chain joins TRBV11-2 to TRBJ1-1; D is ambiguous. Germline assignment: CDR1 SGHAT and CDR2 FQNNGV. V lost 1 base, J lost 3 bases, and 18 bases lay in between. The CDR3 sequence is 17 residues long. CDR3 nucleotides: TGTGCCAGCAGCTTAGTTGGGAGTGGACTGTTATACACTGAAGCTTTCTTT. This sequence encodes CASSLVGSGLLYTEAFF.

This chain links TRBV15 with TRBJ1-1; weak D call: TRBD1 (5 bases). The germline V gene encodes CDR1 LNHNV and CDR2 YYDKDF (reference sequence). This CDR3 has 14 amino acids. The V gene lost 5 bases and the J gene lost 6 bases, with 16 bases spanning the gap. The CDR3 region has the DNA TGTGCCACCAGCCGGGGCCTAGGAGGCGCTGAAGCTTTCTTT. It codes for CATSRGLGGAEAFF. The whole variable domain, filled in from reference TRBV15 and TRBJ1-1, reads DAMVIQNPRYQVTQFGKPVTLSCSQTLNHNVMYWYQQKSSQAPKLLFHYYDKDFNNEADTPDNFQSRRPNTSFCFLDIRSPGLGDTAMYLCATSRGLGGAEAFFGQGTRLTVV.

The chain recombines TRBV7-3 with TRBJ2-3; 10 nucleotides line up with TRBD1. Trimming removed 4 bases from V and 0 bases from J; junction bases left unmatched: 7. Germline V gives CDR1 SGHTA, CDR2 FQGTGA. The CDR3 contains 17 residues. In DNA form, the CDR3 reads TGTGCCAGCAGCTCAGCCGGGACAGGGGTGAGCACAGATACGCAGTATTTT. This encodes CASSSAGTGVSTDTQYF.

The chain joins TRBV7-9 to TRBJ1-4; possible D gene TRBD1, 5 bases. CDR1 SEHNR and CDR2 FQNEAQ come from the germline V gene (reference sequence). Deletions cut 5 bases from V and 7 bases from J, with 17 bases between. CDR3 size: 15 residues. The CDR3 DNA is TGTGCCAGCAGCCCTCTTGGGGGTGCCACTGAAAAACTGTTTTTT. This codes for CASSPLGGATEKLFF.

This clone came up a few times. The rearrangement links TRBV9 to TRBJ2-7, with D hard to call. Germline CDR1 and CDR2: SGDLS and YYNGEE. This CDR3 spans 12 amino acids. V lost 7 bases to trimming and J lost 5 bases, with 13 bases between them. The CDR3 loop is CASGRRSDEQYF. The CDR3 DNA is TGTGCCAGCGGCAGACGTTCTGACGAGCAGTACTTC. The whole variable domain, remainder taken from reference TRBV9 and TRBJ2-7, is DSGVTQTPKHLITATGQRVTLRCSPRSGDLSVYWYQQSLDQGLQFLIQYYNGEERAKGNILERFSAQQFPDLHSELNLSSLELGDSALYFCASGRRSDEQYFGPGTRLTVT.

This chain connects TRBV7-2 to TRBJ2-5, with no clear D. The J call is uncertain, as TRBJ2-7 better fits the DNA end. The CDR3 has 14 amino acids. The V gene's germline CDR1 is SGHTA and CDR2 FQGNSA. CDR3 residues: CASSGDWVRYEQYF. CDR3 bases: TGTGCCAGCAGCGGCGACTGGGTCCGGTACGAGCAGTACTTC.

This sequence joins TRBV4-3 and TRBJ1-5; no firm D call. The V gene lost 1 base and the J gene lost 4 bases, with 11 bases spanning the gap. Germline CDR1 reads LGHNA; CDR2 reads YSLEER. CDR3 length: 15 residues. CDR3 loop: CASSQGMGPNQPQHF. CDR3 in DNA: TGCGCCAGCAGCCAAGGTATGGGTCCGAATCAGCCCCAGCATTTT.

The chain joins TRBV30 to TRBJ1-4; 7 nucleotides line up with TRBD1. The V gene end was trimmed by 1 base and the J gene end by 8 bases; junction bases not matched to a gene: 10. The CDR3 loop spans 15 amino acids. CDR1 GTSNPN and CDR2 SVGIG come from the germline V gene (reference sequence). CDR3 DNA: TGTGCCTGGAGTGCCCATAGGACAGGAGAAGAAAAACTGTTTTTT. This translates into CAWSAHRTGEEKLFF.

The rearrangement uses TRBV7-2 and TRBJ2-7; no reliable D call. V lost 5 bases, J lost 0 bases, and 11 bases lay in between. The germline CDR1 and CDR2 sequences are SGHTA and FQGNSA. The CDR3 has 14 residues. CDR3 bases: TGTGCCAGCAGCCCCAATCGAGGCTCCTACGAGCAGTACTTC. It translates to CASSPNRGSYEQYF.

The V call is TRBV7-2, the J call TRBJ2-7; no clear D gene. From germline, CDR1 is SGHTA and CDR2 FQGNSA. V shed 1 base and J shed 1 base, with 8 bases lying between them. CDR3 size: 14 residues. The CDR3 sequence is CASSLVANSYEQYF. Written as DNA, the CDR3 is TGTGCCAGCAGCTTAGTGGCGAATTCCTACGAGCAGTACTTC.

This clone was counted a few times. This sequence joins TRBV11-2 and TRBJ2-1; D is perhaps TRBD1 or TRBD2 (6 bases each). This CDR3 contains 15 residues. CDR1 and CDR2 (germline): SGHAT, FQNNGV. The V end lost 5 bases, the J end lost 5 bases, and 16 bases lay between the germline ends. For the CDR3, the DNA is TGTGCCAGCAGCAAGGCCGGGGGCAGGAACAATGAGCAGTTCTTC. Amino acid sequence: CASSKAGGRNNEQFF. The whole variable domain, remainder taken from reference TRBV11-2 and TRBJ2-1, is EAGVAQSPRYKIIEKRQSVAFWCNPISGHATLYWYQQILGQGPKLLIQFQNNGVVDDSQLPKDRFSAERLKGVDSTLKIQPAKLEDSAVYLCASSKAGGRNNEQFFGPGTRLTVL.

The chain couples TRBV19 to TRBJ2-3, with 10 bases identical to TRBD1. The CDR3 contains 16 residues. CDR1 LNHDA and CDR2 SQIVND come from the germline V gene (reference sequence). V was clipped by 2 bases and J by 1 base; unmatched bases: 3. The DNA of the CDR3 is TGTGCCAGTAGTATATCGACAGGGGGCCGCACAGATACGCAGTATTTT. This codes for CASSISTGGRTDTQYF.

The rearrangement uses TRBV9 and TRBJ2-2, with D unclear. CDR3 length: 15 residues. V was pared by 0 bases and J by 4 bases, with 10 bases between. The germline V gene encodes CDR1 SGDLS and CDR2 YYNGEE. The CDR3 sequence is CASSVDPHSTGELFF. The CDR3 DNA reads TGTGCCAGCAGCGTAGATCCACATAGCACCGGGGAGCTGTTTTTT.

V is TRBV5-4 and J is TRBJ2-3; 7 bases agree with TRBD2. Germline loops: CDR1 SGHNT, CDR2 YYREEE (reference sequence). This CDR3 comprises 17 residues. The ends lost 1 base at V and 3 bases at J; junction bases unmatched: 11. DNA of the CDR3: TGTGCCAGCAGCTTGTCGCCAGCGGGAAGGGGAACAGATACGCAGTATTTT. Amino acids: CASSLSPAGRGTDTQYF. The full variable domain, in which reference TRBV5-4 and TRBJ2-3 provide the parts outside the CDR3, is ETGVTQSPTHLIKTRGQQVTLRCSSQSGHNTVSWYQQALGQGPQFIFQYYREEENGRGNFPPRFSGLQFPNYSSELNVNALELDDSALYLCASSLSPAGRGTDTQYFGPGTRLTVL.

V is TRBV4-1 and J is TRBJ2-7, with 7 nucleotides matching TRBD2. CDR1 and CDR2 from the germline V gene are MGHRA and YSYEKL. This CDR3 is built from 14 residues. With 6 bases clipped from V and 0 bases from J, the junction kept 5 bases outside the gene matches. The chain's CDR3 is CASRTLAGSYEQYF. The CDR3 DNA is TGCGCCAGCAGAACCTTAGCGGGCTCCTACGAGCAGTACTTC.

V is TRBV10-3 and J is TRBJ2-2; D may be TRBD1 (6 bases). This CDR3 comprises 16 residues. CDR1 is ENHRY and CDR2 is SYGVKD in the germline V gene. Trimming took off 4 bases at V and 3 bases at J, with 15 bases between the two ends. The CDR3 DNA follows: TGTGCCATCAGTGGAACCCAGGGGCGGGACACCGGGGAGCTGTTTTTT. It is translated as CAISGTQGRDTGELFF.

The chain links TRBV11-1 to TRBJ1-1; TRBD1 matches 7 bases. The ends lost 5 bases at V and 0 bases at J; junction bases unmatched: 6. The length of the CDR3 is 15 residues. Germline CDR1 is SGHAT and CDR2 is FQDESV (reference sequence). The CDR3 DNA is TGTGCCAGCAGCCTAACCGGGACAGTGAACACTGAAGCTTTCTTT. Translating it yields CASSLTGTVNTEAFF.